This is a list of T cell receptor beta chains from one sample in a study of blood T cell repertoires in COVID-19. The table came from immunoSEQ multiplex PCR; TCRdb's copy has only in-frame clones and leaves some out. The table shows around 150,000 clones, with over 75% occurring only once. Input material: PBMCs or T cells enriched from blood (not recorded which). These receptors all stem from a woman in her 50s who had recovered from COVID-19. The CDR3 runs from the conserved cysteine through the conserved F or W. Fields, in order: clone size, J gene, D gene, V gene, CDR3 protein, CDR3 DNA. The D gene is left open where the match is weak. Clone size is shown for a subset of rows, as once, few, many or a class of expanded clone.

NA TRBJ1-2 NA TRBV14 CASSPGGGRFGYTF TGTGCCAGCAGCCCCGGGGGGGGCAGGTTTGGCTACACCTTC
NA TRBJ1-2 TRBD1 TRBV3-1/TRBV3-2 CASSQSTGTGYGYTF TGTGCCAGCAGCCAGTCGACCGGGACAGGATATGGCTACACCTTC
few TRBJ2-1 TRBD2 TRBV27 CASWVAGSYNEQFF TGTGCCAGCTGGGTAGCGGGGTCCTACAATGAGCAGTTCTTC
NA TRBJ2-1 TRBD2 TRBV5-1 CASSLTRGGSNEQFF TGCGCCAGCAGCTTGACGAGGGGCGGGAGTAATGAGCAGTTCTTC
once TRBJ2-7 TRBD2 TRBV7-9 CASSLSGTSGIPYEQYF TGTGCCAGCAGCCTTTCCGGGACTAGCGGGATCCCCTACGAGCAGTACTTC
once TRBJ1-2 NA TRBV5-6 CASSADRPGYTF TGTGCCAGCAGCGCCGACAGGCCAGGCTACACCTTC
NA TRBJ2-3 NA TRBV11-3 CASSFREDTQYF TGTGCCAGCAGCTTCCGTGAGGATACGCAGTATTTT
NA TRBJ1-2 TRBD1 TRBV9 CASSSTGQGLRYTF TGTGCCAGCAGCTCCACGGGACAGGGATTACGCTACACCTTC
NA TRBJ1-1 NA TRBV19 CASISEGRAFF TGTGCCAGTATTTCGGAGGGACGAGCTTTCTTT
NA TRBJ1-5 NA TRBV3-1/TRBV3-2 CASSPSGGNQPQHF TGTGCCAGCAGCCCGAGTGGGGGGAATCAGCCCCAGCATTTT
NA TRBJ1-1 NA TRBV6-6 CASSTKPPHEAFF TGTGCCAGCAGTACCAAGCCCCCCCACGAAGCTTTCTTT
once TRBJ2-7 NA TRBV19 CASSIRGESSYEQYF TGTGCCAGTAGTATAAGGGGTGAATCTTCCTACGAGCAGTACTTC
NA TRBJ1-2 NA TRBV20-1 CSASRGGGYTF TGCAGTGCTAGCAGGGGTGGTGGCTACACCTTC
once TRBJ1-3 NA TRBV12-3/TRBV12-4 CASSADGTIYF TGTGCCAGCAGTGCGGATGGCACCATATATTTT
NA TRBJ1-2 NA TRBV18 CASSPESQGGYTF TGTGCCAGCTCACCAGAGTCCCAGGGGGGCTACACCTTC
NA TRBJ2-7 TRBD1 TRBV28 CASSLSGTGGGEQYF TGTGCCAGCAGTCTTTCCGGGACAGGAGGGGGCGAGCAGTACTTC
NA TRBJ2-2 NA TRBV11-2 CASSLIGPPTGELFF TGTGCCAGCAGCTTAATCGGTCCACCCACCGGGGAGCTGTTTTTT
NA TRBJ2-7 TRBD2 TRBV9 CASSVRGGEQYF TGTGCCAGCAGCGTTCGGGGGGGCGAGCAGTACTTC
many TRBJ2-2 NA TRBV11-3 CASSIVSSTGELFF TGTGCCAGCAGCATTGTCTCTTCCACCGGGGAGCTGTTTTTT
NA TRBJ2-1 TRBD2 TRBV5-4 CASSITSGFYNEQFF TGTGCCAGCAGCATTACTAGCGGGTTCTACAATGAGCAGTTCTTC
NA TRBJ1-4 TRBD1 TRBV27 CASSLYRQGAREKLFF TGTGCCAGCAGTTTATACCGACAGGGGGCGCGTGAAAAACTGTTTTTT
NA TRBJ2-5 NA TRBV7-2 CASSLMWGRQETQYF TGTGCCAGCAGCTTAATGTGGGGGCGTCAAGAGACCCAGTACTTC
NA TRBJ2-1 TRBD2 TRBV27 CASLGGSSQEQFF TGTGCCAGCCTAGGCGGGAGTAGTCAGGAGCAGTTCTTC
NA TRBJ2-1 TRBD2 TRBV9 CASSVRVLGGGLNEQFF TGTGCCAGCAGCGTAAGAGTATTGGGCGGGGGGTTAAATGAGCAGTTCTTC
NA TRBJ1-1 TRBD1 TRBV3-1/TRBV3-2 CASSQRTGGGTEAFF TGTGCCAGCAGCCAACGGACAGGGGGCGGCACTGAAGCTTTCTTT
few TRBJ1-1 TRBD1 TRBV5-4 CASSGADRGGTEAFF TGTGCCAGCAGCGGGGCGGACAGGGGGGGAACTGAAGCTTTCTTT
NA TRBJ1-6 NA TRBV2 CASSGQSYNSPLHF TGTGCCAGCAGTGGACAGTCGTATAATTCACCCCTCCACTTT
NA TRBJ2-3 NA TRBV5-1 CASSLGGRTDTQYF TGCGCCAGCAGCTTGGGAGGGCGCACAGATACGCAGTATTTT
NA TRBJ2-6 TRBD1 TRBV7-9 CASSPLDRGGSGANVLTF TGTGCCAGCAGCCCGCTGGACAGGGGGGGCTCTGGGGCCAACGTCCTGACTTTC
few TRBJ2-7 TRBD2 TRBV20-1 CSASRGLEGYYEQYF TGCAGTGCTAGTCGCGGACTAGAGGGCTACTACGAGCAGTACTTC
NA TRBJ2-7 NA TRBV12-2 CASRQGTSGPNYEQYF TGTGCAAGTCGCCAGGGGACTAGCGGGCCAAACTACGAGCAGTACTTC
NA TRBJ1-6 TRBD1 TRBV29-1 CSVEGTGVGSPLHF TGCAGCGTTGAAGGGACAGGGGTCGGTTCACCCCTCCACTTT
NA TRBJ1-6 NA TRBV18 CASSQGQSSYNSPLHF TGTGCCAGCTCACAAGGACAAAGCTCCTATAATTCACCCCTCCACTTT
NA TRBJ1-1 NA TRBV4-1 CASSQEFRSAEAFF TGCGCCAGCAGCCAAGAATTCAGGTCCGCTGAAGCTTTCTTT
NA TRBJ2-1 TRBD1 TRBV24-1 CATSEGTGYNEQFF TGTGCCACCAGTGAGGGGACAGGATACAATGAGCAGTTCTTC
NA TRBJ2-7 TRBD2 TRBV18 CASSTGLALYEQYF TGTGCCAGCTCAACCGGACTAGCGCTCTACGAGCAGTACTTC
few TRBJ1-6 NA TRBV6-4 CASSDAEHLQPLHF TGTGCCAGCAGTGACGCAGAACACCTCCAGCCCCTCCACTTT
NA TRBJ2-1 NA TRBV19 CASSGQTYNEQFF TGTGCCAGTAGTGGGCAAACCTACAATGAGCAGTTCTTC
NA TRBJ1-2 TRBD1 TRBV30 CAWSPDRGNYGYTF TGTGCCTGGAGCCCGGACAGGGGTAACTATGGCTACACCTTC
NA TRBJ1-5 NA TRBV7-2 CASSLAAPDQPQHF TGTGCCAGCAGCTTAGCGGCACCCGATCAGCCCCAGCATTTT